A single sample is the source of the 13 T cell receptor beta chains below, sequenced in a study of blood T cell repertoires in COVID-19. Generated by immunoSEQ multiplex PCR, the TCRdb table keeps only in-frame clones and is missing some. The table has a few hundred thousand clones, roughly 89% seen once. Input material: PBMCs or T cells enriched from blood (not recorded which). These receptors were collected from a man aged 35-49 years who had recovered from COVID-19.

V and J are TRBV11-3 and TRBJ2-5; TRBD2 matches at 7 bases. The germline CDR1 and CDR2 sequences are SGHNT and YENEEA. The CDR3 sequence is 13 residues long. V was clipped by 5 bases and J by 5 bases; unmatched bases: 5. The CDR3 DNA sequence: TGTGCCAGCAGCCACGGGGGGTCGGAGACCCAGTACTTC. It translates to CASSHGGSETQYF.

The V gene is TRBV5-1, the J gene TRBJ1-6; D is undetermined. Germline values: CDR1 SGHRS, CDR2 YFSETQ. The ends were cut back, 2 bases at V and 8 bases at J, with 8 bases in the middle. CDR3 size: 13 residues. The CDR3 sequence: CASSFSQDSPLHF. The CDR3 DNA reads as TGCGCCAGCAGCTTCAGTCAAGATTCACCCCTCCACTTT.

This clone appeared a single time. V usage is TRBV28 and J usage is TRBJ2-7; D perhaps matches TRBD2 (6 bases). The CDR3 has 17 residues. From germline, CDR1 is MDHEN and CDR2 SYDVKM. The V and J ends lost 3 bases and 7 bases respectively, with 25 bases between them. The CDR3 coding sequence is TGTGCCAGCAGTTTCGGGCGGGGTAACAGGACCGCCTTAGAGCAGTACTTC. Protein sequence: CASSFGRGNRTALEQYF.

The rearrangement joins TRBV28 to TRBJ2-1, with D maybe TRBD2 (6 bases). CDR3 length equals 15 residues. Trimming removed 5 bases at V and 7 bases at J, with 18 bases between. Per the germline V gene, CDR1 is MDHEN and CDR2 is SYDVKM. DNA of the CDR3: TGTGCCAGCAGTATACTACCGGGACTCTTAAATGAGCAGTTCTTC. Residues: CASSILPGLLNEQFF.

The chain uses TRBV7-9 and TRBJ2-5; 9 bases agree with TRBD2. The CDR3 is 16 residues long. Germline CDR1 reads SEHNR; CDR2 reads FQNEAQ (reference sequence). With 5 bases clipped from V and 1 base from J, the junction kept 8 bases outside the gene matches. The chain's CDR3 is CASSPRLAETQETQYF. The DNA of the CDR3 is TGTGCCAGCAGCCCCAGACTAGCGGAGACCCAAGAGACCCAGTACTTC.

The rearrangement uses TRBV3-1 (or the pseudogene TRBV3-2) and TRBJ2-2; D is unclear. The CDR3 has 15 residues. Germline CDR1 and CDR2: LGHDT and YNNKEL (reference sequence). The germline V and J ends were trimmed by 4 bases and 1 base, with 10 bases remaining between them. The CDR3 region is CASSLLRGNTGELFF. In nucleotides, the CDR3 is TGTGCCAGCAGCCTACTAAGAGGGAACACCGGGGAGCTGTTTTTT.

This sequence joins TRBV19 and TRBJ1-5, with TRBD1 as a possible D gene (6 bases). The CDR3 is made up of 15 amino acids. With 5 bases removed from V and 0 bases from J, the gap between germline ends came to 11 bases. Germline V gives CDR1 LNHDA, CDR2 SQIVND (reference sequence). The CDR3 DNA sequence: TGTGCCAGTAGTTTACGACAGGATAGCAATCAGCCCCAGCATTTT. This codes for CASSLRQDSNQPQHF.

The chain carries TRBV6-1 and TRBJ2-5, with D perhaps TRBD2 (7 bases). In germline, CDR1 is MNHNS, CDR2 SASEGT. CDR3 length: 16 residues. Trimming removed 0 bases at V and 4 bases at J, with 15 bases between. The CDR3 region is CASSEARGGGAETQYF. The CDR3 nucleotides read TGTGCCAGCAGTGAAGCGCGAGGAGGGGGGGCAGAGACCCAGTACTTC.

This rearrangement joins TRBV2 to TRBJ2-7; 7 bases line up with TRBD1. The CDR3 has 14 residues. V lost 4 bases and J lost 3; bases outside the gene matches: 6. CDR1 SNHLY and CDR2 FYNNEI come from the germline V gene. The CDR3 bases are TGTGCCAGCAGTGGGGCGACAGGGCACTACGAGCAGTACTTC. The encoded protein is CASSGATGHYEQYF.

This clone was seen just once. The CDR3 DNA sequence: TGTGCCAGCAGTTGGGACAACTGGGGTAGCACAGATACGCAGTATTTT. Translated: CASSWDNWGSTDTQYF. The chain has TRBV2 and TRBJ2-3; TRBD1 is a possible D gene (6 bases). CDR1 is SNHLY and CDR2 is FYNNEI in the germline V gene. Trimming took off 5 bases at V and 0 bases at J, with 15 bases between the two ends. CDR3 size: 16 residues.

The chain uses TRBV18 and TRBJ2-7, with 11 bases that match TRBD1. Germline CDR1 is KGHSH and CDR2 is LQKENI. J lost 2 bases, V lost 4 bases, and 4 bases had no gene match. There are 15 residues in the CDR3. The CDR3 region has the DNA TGTGCCAGCTCACGGGGGACAGGGGGAACCTACGAGCAGTACTTC. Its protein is CASSRGTGGTYEQYF.

CDR3 DNA sequence: TGTGCCAGCAGCCCCCGGGGGGGGCAAGAGACCCAGTACTTC. Translation: CASSPRGGQETQYF. V and J are TRBV9 and TRBJ2-5; 8 bases align to TRBD2. This CDR3 region has 14 residues. J was trimmed by 2 bases and V by 4 bases; bases with no gene match: 4. The germline V gene has CDR1 SGDLS and CDR2 YYNGEE.

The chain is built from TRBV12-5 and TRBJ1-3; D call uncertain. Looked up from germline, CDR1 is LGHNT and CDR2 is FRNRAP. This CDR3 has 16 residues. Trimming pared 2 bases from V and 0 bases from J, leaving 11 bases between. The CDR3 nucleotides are TGTGCTAGTGGTTTGATGGTCGGGGACTCTGGAAACACCATATATTTT. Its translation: CASGLMVGDSGNTIYF.